The 26 T cell receptor beta chains below were found in one sample sequenced in a study of OX40 agonist ivuxolimab in advanced cancers. Preparation of the library involved the immunoSEQ multiplex PCR assay. TCRdb retrieved this table from immuneACCESS and kept in-frame rearrangements only. Not all clones are present; in checked studies, unresolved V genes account for under half, and no reason is known for the remainder. The sample has around 63,000 clones on record, 86% of them singletons. The ten largest clones capture roughly 1.1% of the sample. The specimen comprised CD4+ or CD8+ T cells sorted from blood, sampled in a trial of the OX40 agonist ivuxolimab. The receptor set was obtained from an adult with an advanced solid tumor such as melanoma, head and neck, liver or kidney cancer.

V and J are TRBV5-1 and TRBJ2-3, with D perhaps matching TRBD1 or TRBD2 (5 bases each). CDR3 length: 15 residues. The V gene lost 4 bases and the J gene lost 6 bases, with 18 bases spanning the gap. Germline CDR1 is SGHRS and CDR2 is YFSETQ. The CDR3 loop is CASSTTGDYLDTQYF. CDR3 sequence (DNA): TGCGCCAGCAGCACTACAGGAGACTATTTGGATACGCAGTATTTT.

The rearrangement uses TRBV9 and TRBJ2-1; D gene ambiguous. This CDR3 is built from 15 residues. V was pared by 3 bases and J by 7 bases, with 17 bases between. Germline CDR1 reads SGDLS; CDR2 reads YYNGEE. This chain's CDR3 is CASSETILQTNEQFF. In nucleotides, the CDR3 is TGTGCCAGCAGCGAGACCATACTACAAACGAATGAGCAGTTCTTC.

Only a few counts were recorded for this clone. The chain uses TRBV11-2 and TRBJ2-2; no clear D gene. V was trimmed by 6 bases and J by 0 bases, leaving 8 bases between them. The CDR3 contains 14 residues. The germline CDR1 and CDR2 sequences are SGHAT and FQNNGV. The CDR3 spells CASRIPSNTGELFF. Here the CDR3 DNA reads TGTGCCAGCAGAATCCCTTCGAACACCGGGGAGCTGTTTTTT.

The V and J genes are TRBV2 and TRBJ1-4; no firm D call. Between the trimmed V and J ends, which lost 2 bases and 5 bases, there was a span of 12 bases. The CDR3 length is 15 residues. Germline V gene data show CDR1 as SNHLY and CDR2 as FYNNEI. The CDR3 loop is CASSEYGQQNEKLFF. CDR3 nucleotides: TGTGCCAGCAGTGAATATGGGCAGCAGAATGAAAAACTGTTTTTT.

The genes are TRBV11-3 and TRBJ2-1, with 7 bases identical to TRBD1. CDR1 SGHNT and CDR2 YENEEA come from the germline V gene. The CDR3 length is 15 residues. Trimming removed 1 base from V and 4 bases from J; junction bases left unmatched: 4. The CDR3 sequence is CASSLGQGTYNEQFF. In nucleotides, the CDR3 is TGTGCCAGCAGCTTAGGACAGGGTACTTACAATGAGCAGTTCTTC.

The table lists this clone with a count of one. V and J are TRBV2 and TRBJ1-1, with 9 bases lining up with TRBD1. The ends lost 4 bases at V and 4 bases at J; junction bases unmatched: 4. In germline, CDR1 is SNHLY, CDR2 FYNNEI. CDR3 length: 14 residues. CDR3 DNA: TGTGCCAGCAGTGCACTGACAGGGGGCACTGAAGCTTTCTTT. Translating it yields CASSALTGGTEAFF.

The chain carries TRBV2 and TRBJ1-5, with D hard to call. The V gene lost 7 bases and the J gene lost 8 bases, with 15 bases spanning the gap. The CDR3 has 13 amino acids. Per the germline V gene, CDR1 is SNHLY and CDR2 is FYNNEI. CDR3 amino acids: CASNQGNLEPQHF. CDR3 coding DNA: TGTGCCAGCAACCAAGGGAATCTAGAGCCCCAGCATTTT.

This chain connects TRBV6-5 to TRBJ2-3; D gene ambiguous. With 0 bases removed from V and 1 base from J, the gap between germline ends came to 5 bases. The CDR3 covers 14 residues. The germline CDR1 and CDR2 sequences are MNHEY and SVGAGI. The CDR3 here is CASSYSMGTDTQYF. In DNA form, the CDR3 reads TGTGCCAGCAGTTACTCGATGGGCACAGATACGCAGTATTTT.

This chain links TRBV5-1 with TRBJ1-4; 7 bases fit TRBD1. Germline lookup yields CDR1 SGHRS and CDR2 YFSETQ. V lost 4 bases and J lost 8; bases outside the gene matches: 5. There are 13 residues in the CDR3. CDR3 in DNA: TGCGCCAGCAGCGATACAGGGGTAGAAAAACTGTTTTTT. This codes for CASSDTGVEKLFF.

The rearrangement links TRBV18 to TRBJ2-1; D is possibly TRBD2 (6 bases). The V gene lost 3 bases and the J gene lost 6 bases, with 15 bases spanning the gap. Germline CDR1 reads KGHSH; CDR2 reads LQKENI. The CDR3 is 15 amino acids. The CDR3 spells CASSPRRESANEQFF. For the CDR3, the DNA is TGTGCCAGCTCACCTCGGCGGGAAAGTGCCAATGAGCAGTTCTTC.

The chain is built from TRBV2 and TRBJ2-3; D is possibly TRBD1 (7 bases). CDR3 length: 16 amino acids. Trimming stripped 5 bases from V and 0 bases from J, with 15 bases between. Per germline, CDR1 SNHLY and CDR2 FYNNEI. CDR3: CASSSQGGLSTDTQYF. As DNA, the CDR3 is TGTGCCAGCAGTTCCCAGGGGGGACTGAGCACAGATACGCAGTATTTT.

The chain uses TRBV6-6 and TRBJ2-7; TRBD2 matches at 12 bases. Germline loops: CDR1 MNHNY, CDR2 SVGAGI (reference sequence). V lost 6 bases, J lost 6 bases, and 3 bases stayed unmatched. This CDR3 comprises 13 residues. The CDR3 sequence is CASSRTSGIEQYF. The CDR3, as DNA: TGTGCCAGCAGCCGGACTAGCGGGATCGAGCAGTACTTC.

This CDR3 is CAWRLVETQYF. In DNA form, the CDR3 reads TGTGCCTGGAGGTTAGTGGAGACCCAGTACTTC. This chain uses TRBV30 with TRBJ2-5; D is unclear. CDR1 is GTSNPN and CDR2 is SVGIG in the germline V gene (reference sequence). Deletions cut 3 bases from V and 5 bases from J, with 7 bases between. The CDR3 runs 11 residues.

V gene TRBV6-9 combines with J gene TRBJ2-7; D is possibly TRBD1 (6 bases). The CDR3 consists of 13 residues. The germline V and J ends were trimmed by 6 bases and 6 bases, with 15 bases remaining between them. Germline lookup yields CDR1 MNHGY and CDR2 SVAAGI. Here the CDR3 reads CASSQKQGREQYF. CDR3 nucleotides: TGTGCCAGCAGCCAAAAACAGGGCCGCGAGCAGTACTTC.

This rearrangement joins TRBV25-1 to TRBJ2-1; no firm D call. CDR1 is MGHDK, CDR2 SYGVNS, per germline. The CDR3 covers 15 residues. V was cut by 3 bases and J by 2 bases, with 11 bases left in between. CDR3 loop: CASSDPGETYNEQFF. CDR3 coding DNA: TGTGCCAGCAGTGATCCCGGAGAGACCTACAATGAGCAGTTCTTC.

The gene calls are TRBV18 and TRBJ2-1; D is unresolved. This CDR3 has 14 residues. Germline CDR1 and CDR2: KGHSH and LQKENI. The ends were cut back, 3 bases at V and 7 bases at J, with 13 bases in the middle. The CDR3 region is CASSPLFGENEQFF. As DNA, the CDR3 is TGTGCCAGCTCACCTTTGTTTGGGGAAAATGAGCAGTTCTTC. The complete variable domain, with remaining parts taken from reference TRBV18 and TRBJ2-1, reads NAGVMQNPRHLVRRRGQEARLRCSPMKGHSHVYWYRQLPEEGLKFMVYLQKENIIDESGMPKERFSAEFPKEGPSILRIQQVVRGDSAAYFCASSPLFGENEQFFGPGTRLTVL.

V usage is TRBV4-1 and J usage is TRBJ2-3; D may be TRBD2 (6 bases). This CDR3 spans 16 amino acids. The V and J ends lost 6 bases and 1 base respectively, with 17 bases between them. Germline V gene lookup returns CDR1 MGHRA and CDR2 YSYEKL. This chain's CDR3 is CASRRGDRWGTDTQYF. The CDR3 DNA sequence: TGCGCCAGCAGACGCGGGGATCGGTGGGGCACAGATACGCAGTATTTT.

The chain combines TRBV7-9 with TRBJ2-3, with unresolved D. The CDR3 spans 14 residues. The V end lost 6 bases, the J end lost 3 bases, and 13 bases lay between the germline ends. CDR1 SEHNR and CDR2 FQNEAQ come from the germline V gene (reference sequence). The CDR3 protein is CASRTTTSTDTQYF. CDR3 sequence (DNA): TGTGCCAGCAGAACTACAACTTCAACAGATACGCAGTATTTT.

The chain couples TRBV19 to TRBJ1-5, with D possibly being TRBD1 (5 bases). Germline assignment: CDR1 LNHDA and CDR2 SQIVND (reference sequence). V gave up 7 bases and J gave up 4 bases, with 11 bases separating them. The CDR3 extends over 13 amino acids. The CDR3 region has the DNA TGTGCCAGTACCACTGGGGGAAATCAGCCCCAGCATTTT. Its protein product is CASTTGGNQPQHF.

The chain recombines TRBV15 with TRBJ2-7, with TRBD1 identical over 9 bases. J was trimmed by 0 bases and V by 1 base; bases with no gene match: 1. Germline CDR1 is LNHNV and CDR2 is YYDKDF (reference sequence). The CDR3 has 15 amino acids. The CDR3 sequence: CATSRGGQGSYEQYF. The CDR3 bases are TGTGCCACCAGCAGAGGGGGACAGGGCTCCTACGAGCAGTACTTC.

The chain is built from TRBV7-6 and TRBJ2-3; 11 positions agree with TRBD2. CDR1 is SGHVS and CDR2 is FNYEAQ in the germline V gene. The V gene end was trimmed by 5 bases and the J gene end by 1 base; junction bases not matched to a gene: 5. The CDR3 spans 16 residues. The CDR3 DNA is TGTGCCAGCAGCCCAATACTAGCGGGGGGCACAGATACGCAGTATTTT. Encoded protein: CASSPILAGGTDTQYF.

This chain uses TRBV10-3 with TRBJ2-3; D ambiguous. Trimming pared 2 bases from V and 4 bases from J, leaving 7 bases between. The germline V gene encodes CDR1 ENHRY and CDR2 SYGVKD. The CDR3 is made up of 13 amino acids. The CDR3 is CAISEDSPDTQYF. Written as DNA, the CDR3 is TGTGCCATCAGTGAGGACTCGCCAGATACGCAGTATTTT.

A few counts support this clone. The rearrangement uses TRBV27 and TRBJ2-1; weak D call: TRBD2 (6 bases). The germline CDR1 and CDR2 sequences are MNHEY and SMNVEV (reference sequence). This CDR3 has 14 residues. Trimming left V 2 bases short and J 5 bases short, with 10 bases between. The CDR3 nucleotides read TGTGCCAGCAGTTTACGACTAGAGAACAATGAGCAGTTCTTC. Translating gives CASSLRLENNEQFF.

The rearrangement links TRBV10-2 to TRBJ2-1, with 10 positions matching TRBD2. With V trimmed by 6 bases and J by 4 bases, 9 bases remained unmatched. The germline V gene encodes CDR1 WSHSY and CDR2 SAAADI. CDR3 length: 16 residues. As DNA, the CDR3 is TGCGCCAGCAGACTAAGGACTAGCGGTCATTACAATGAGCAGTTCTTC. Its translation: CASRLRTSGHYNEQFF.

The chain employs TRBV18 and TRBJ2-3; TRBD2 matches 12 bases. The V gene's germline CDR1 is KGHSH and CDR2 LQKENI. CDR3 length: 18 amino acids. The V gene end was trimmed by 3 bases and the J gene end by 1 base; junction bases not matched to a gene: 8. The CDR3 DNA follows: TGTGCCAGCTCACCGGGACTAGCGGGCTCAGGGGGCACAGATACGCAGTATTTT. Translation: CASSPGLAGSGGTDTQYF.

The chain uses TRBV2 and TRBJ1-1; 10 nucleotides match TRBD1. The V gene end was trimmed by 11 bases and the J gene end by 5 bases; junction bases not matched to a gene: 2. The CDR3 extends over 11 amino acids. Per germline, CDR1 SNHLY and CDR2 FYNNEI. CDR3 loop: CAGDRGTEAFF. CDR3 DNA sequence: TGTGCCGGGGACAGGGGTACTGAAGCTTTCTTT.